The next 17 T cell receptor beta chains were all read from a single sample in a study of blood T cell repertoires in COVID-19. Produced via immunoSEQ multiplex PCR; TCRdb's table is partial and in-frame only. The sample yields some 310,000 clones, 85% to 90% seen once. Sequencing was carried out using peripheral blood. Every receptor here comes from a woman younger than 45 with COVID-19, enrolled during active disease.

As for this clone: The same CDR3 also results from other DNA sequences found in this sample. The chain has TRBV18 and TRBJ1-1; D is ambiguous. The germline V gene encodes CDR1 KGHSH and CDR2 LQKENI. V lost 3 bases, J lost 2 bases, and 7 bases lay in between. This CDR3 region has 13 residues. The CDR3 bases are TGTGCCAGCTCACCCTCCGGTAACACTGAAGCTTTCTTT. Translated, it gives CASSPSGNTEAFF.

The V gene is TRBV11-2, the J gene TRBJ2-3; TRBD2 aligns across 12 bases. CDR1 and CDR2 from the germline V gene are SGHAT and FQNNGV. J gave up 2 bases and V 1 base, and 4 bases lay outside the gene matches. The CDR3 loop spans 17 amino acids. CDR3 protein: CASSLVTSGRPTDTQYF. The DNA for the CDR3 is TGTGCCAGCAGCTTAGTTACTAGCGGGAGGCCCACAGATACGCAGTATTTT. Combining the CDR3 with reference TRBV11-2 and TRBJ2-3 gives the whole variable domain EAGVAQSPRYKIIEKRQSVAFWCNPISGHATLYWYQQILGQGPKLLIQFQNNGVVDDSQLPKDRFSAERLKGVDSTLKIQPAKLEDSAVYLCASSLVTSGRPTDTQYFGPGTRLTVL.

The chain has TRBV18 and TRBJ1-6; the D is unclear. The V and J ends lost 3 bases and 0 bases respectively, with 12 bases between them. Germline CDR1 KGHSH, CDR2 LQKENI. The CDR3 has 17 residues. For the CDR3, the DNA is TGTGCCAGCTCACCTGAGGTTAGGAGCTCCTATAATTCACCCCTCCACTTT. Its protein is CASSPEVRSSYNSPLHF.

The J gene is TRBJ2-1, the V gene TRBV6-2 or TRBV6-3; the D is unclear. CDR1 MNHEY and CDR2 SVGEGT come from the germline V gene. The CDR3 is 12 amino acids. V was pared by 0 bases and J by 9 bases, with 6 bases between. Here the CDR3 reads CASSYSRGEQFF. For the CDR3, the DNA is TGTGCCAGCAGTTACTCGAGAGGTGAGCAGTTCTTC.

This clone was detected a few times. The chain uses TRBV20-1 and TRBJ2-1; D remains unclear. Trimming took 3 bases from V and 5 from J, leaving 8 bases between them. Germline loops: CDR1 DFQATT, CDR2 SNEGSKA (reference sequence). The CDR3 consists of 12 residues. CDR3 loop: CSASNSNNEQFF. CDR3 in DNA: TGCAGTGCTAGTAATAGTAACAATGAGCAGTTCTTC.

The CDR3 region is CASSLIPSSSYEQYF. Written as DNA, the CDR3 is TGCGCCAGCAGCTTGATACCATCGAGCTCCTACGAGCAGTACTTC. V usage is TRBV5-1 and J usage is TRBJ2-7, with unresolved D. Germline V gene lookup returns CDR1 SGHRS and CDR2 YFSETQ. With 1 base removed from V and 0 bases from J, the gap between germline ends came to 11 bases. This CDR3 has 15 residues.

J is TRBJ2-2 and V is TRBV19, with TRBD2 as a possible D gene (6 bases). This CDR3 spans 16 amino acids. The V end lost 4 bases, the J end lost 0 bases, and 12 bases lay between the germline ends. Germline CDR1 LNHDA, CDR2 SQIVND (reference sequence). CDR3 bases: TGTGCCAGTAGTAGGTTGGGGGGATCGAACACCGGGGAGCTGTTTTTT. Its protein is CASSRLGGSNTGELFF.

The chain is built from TRBV12-3 or TRBV12-4 and TRBJ1-2; the D gene is possibly TRBD1 (5 bases). The CDR3 is made up of 12 amino acids. The V gene lost 5 bases and the J gene lost 4 bases, with 8 bases spanning the gap. This chain's CDR3 is CASSETVYGYTF. The CDR3 DNA sequence: TGTGCCAGCAGTGAGACAGTCTATGGCTACACCTTC.

V gene TRBV5-6 combines with J gene TRBJ2-5; TRBD1 agrees at 8 bases. The CDR3 has 14 amino acids. CDR1 and CDR2 (germline): SGHDT, YYEEEE. The junction had 5 bases not matched to a gene; V was cut back by 4 bases and J by 3 bases. The CDR3 DNA sequence: TGTGCCAGCAGCATGGGGACAGGAAAAGAGACCCAGTACTTC. Protein: CASSMGTGKETQYF.

The rearrangement uses TRBV29-1 and TRBJ2-1; D unclear. Germline CDR1 SQVTM, CDR2 ANQGSEA. CDR3 length: 12 residues. The ends were cut back, 7 bases at V and 5 bases at J, with 12 bases in the middle. CDR3 in DNA: TGCAGCGGGCGGATGATTGACAATGAGCAGTTCTTC. This encodes CSGRMIDNEQFF.

The chain joins TRBV2 to TRBJ1-3; 9 nucleotides line up with TRBD1. CDR1 is SNHLY and CDR2 is FYNNEI in the germline V gene. Trimming removed 6 bases from V and 1 base from J; junction bases left unmatched: 4. CDR3 size: 15 residues. The CDR3 DNA is TGTGCCAGCAGGACAGGGGGAGCTTCTGGAAACACCATATATTTT. Residues: CASRTGGASGNTIYF.

This clone was counted between two and nine times. The chain joins TRBV29-1 to TRBJ2-1, with 10 bases lining up with TRBD2. The CDR3 is made up of 14 amino acids. The V and J ends lost 4 bases and 7 bases, in that order; junction bases with no gene match: 7. Germline V gives CDR1 SQVTM, CDR2 ANQGSEA. The chain's CDR3 is CSVAVAGGGNEQFF. The CDR3 DNA follows: TGCAGCGTTGCGGTAGCGGGAGGCGGGAATGAGCAGTTCTTC.

This clone was observed once. The chain recombines TRBV14 with TRBJ1-3, with 9 bases matching TRBD1. CDR1 is SGHDN, CDR2 FVKESK, per germline. This CDR3 has 21 residues. With V trimmed by 0 bases and J by 0 bases, 15 bases remained unmatched. The CDR3 sequence: CASSQDPPGQGQGTSGNTIYF. CDR3 DNA: TGTGCCAGCAGCCAAGATCCCCCGGGACAGGGCCAGGGGACCTCTGGAAACACCATATATTTT.

The CDR3 here is CAAGQGLYQPQHF. CDR3 bases: TGTGCCGCGGGACAGGGGCTTTATCAGCCCCAGCATTTT. The rearrangement joins TRBV10-3 to TRBJ1-5, with 10 bases identical to TRBD1. Germline values: CDR1 ENHRY, CDR2 SYGVKD. V lost 11 bases to trimming and J lost 5 bases; unmatched junction nucleotides: 6. This CDR3 contains 13 residues.

CDR3 nucleotide sequence: TGTGCCAGCAAACTCGGGACAGGGGGCGGGGACACTGAAGCTTTCTTT. Translating it yields CASKLGTGGGDTEAFF. V gene TRBV27 combines with J gene TRBJ1-1; 12 bases are a match to TRBD1. V shed 7 bases and J 3 bases; nucleotides not matched to a gene: 9. CDR1 is MNHEY, CDR2 SMNVEV, per germline (reference sequence). This CDR3 comprises 16 residues.

The chain combines TRBV7-2 with TRBJ2-7, with D unclear. CDR1 and CDR2 from the germline V gene are SGHTA and FQGNSA. Trimming took off 5 bases at V and 3 bases at J, with 17 bases between the two ends. CDR3 length equals 15 residues. CDR3 loop: CASSLRHTLRYEQYF. The CDR3 bases are TGTGCCAGCAGCCTCCGACACACTCTACGCTACGAGCAGTACTTC.

V gene TRBV2 combines with J gene TRBJ1-1, with D unresolved. V was cut by 4 bases and J by 1 base, with 10 bases left in between. Looked up from germline, CDR1 is SNHLY and CDR2 is FYNNEI. The CDR3 contains 14 residues. The CDR3 nucleotides are TGTGCCAGCAGTGCGTCGGGGAGGAACACTGAAGCTTTCTTT. Translated, it gives CASSASGRNTEAFF.